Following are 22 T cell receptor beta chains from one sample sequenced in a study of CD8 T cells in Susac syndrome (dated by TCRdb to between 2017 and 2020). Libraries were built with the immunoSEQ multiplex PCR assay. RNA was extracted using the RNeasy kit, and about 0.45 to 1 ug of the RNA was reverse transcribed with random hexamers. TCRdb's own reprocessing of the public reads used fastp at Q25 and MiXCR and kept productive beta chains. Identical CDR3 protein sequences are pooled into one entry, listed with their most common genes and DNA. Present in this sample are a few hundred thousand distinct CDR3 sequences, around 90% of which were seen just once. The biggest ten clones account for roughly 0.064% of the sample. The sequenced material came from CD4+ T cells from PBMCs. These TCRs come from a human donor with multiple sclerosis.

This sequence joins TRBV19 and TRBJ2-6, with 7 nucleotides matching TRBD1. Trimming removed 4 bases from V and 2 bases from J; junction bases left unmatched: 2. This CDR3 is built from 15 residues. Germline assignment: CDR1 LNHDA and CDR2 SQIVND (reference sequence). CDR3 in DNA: TGTGCCAGTAGTACCACAGGGGCTGGGGCCAACGTCCTGACTTTC. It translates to CASSTTGAGANVLTF.

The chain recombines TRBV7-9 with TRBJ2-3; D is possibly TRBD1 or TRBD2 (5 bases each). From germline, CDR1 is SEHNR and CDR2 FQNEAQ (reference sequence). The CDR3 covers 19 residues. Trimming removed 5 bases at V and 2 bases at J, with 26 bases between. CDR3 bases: TGTGCCAGCAGCAGGCGAGGTGTGAGGCTACCGGGGACCACAGATACGCAGTATTTT. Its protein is CASSRRGVRLPGTTDTQYF.

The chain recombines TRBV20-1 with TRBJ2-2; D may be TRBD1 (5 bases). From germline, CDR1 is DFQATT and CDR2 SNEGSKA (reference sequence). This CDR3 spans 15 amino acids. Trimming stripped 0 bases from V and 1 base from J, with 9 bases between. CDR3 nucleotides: TGCAGTGCTAGAGATCACGGACAGAACACCGGGGAGCTGTTTTTT. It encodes CSARDHGQNTGELFF.

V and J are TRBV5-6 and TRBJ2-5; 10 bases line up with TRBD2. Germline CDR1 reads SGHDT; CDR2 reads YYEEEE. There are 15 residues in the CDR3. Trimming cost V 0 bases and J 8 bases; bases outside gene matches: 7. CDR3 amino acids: CASSLGVSGGFTQYF. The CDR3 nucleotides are TGTGCCAGCAGCTTGGGGGTTAGCGGGGGGTTTACCCAGTACTTC.

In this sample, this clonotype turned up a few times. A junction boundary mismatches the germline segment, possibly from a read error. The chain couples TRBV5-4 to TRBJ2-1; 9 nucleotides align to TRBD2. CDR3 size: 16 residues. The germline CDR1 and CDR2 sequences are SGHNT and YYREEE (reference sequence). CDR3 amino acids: CASSRPGREGQNEQFF. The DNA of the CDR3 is TGTGCCAGCAGCCGCCCCGGGCGGGAGGGCCAGAATGAGCAGTTTTTC.

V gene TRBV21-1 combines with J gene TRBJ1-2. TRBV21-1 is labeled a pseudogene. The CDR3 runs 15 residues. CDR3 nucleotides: TGTGCCAGCAGCTTCCCGAGGAGGGCGGGCTATGGCTACACCTTC. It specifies CASSFPRRAGYGYTF.

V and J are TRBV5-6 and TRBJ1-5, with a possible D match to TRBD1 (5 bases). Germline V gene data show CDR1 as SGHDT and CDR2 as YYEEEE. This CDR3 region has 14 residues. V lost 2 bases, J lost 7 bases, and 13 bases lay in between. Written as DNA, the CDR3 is TGTGCCAGCAGCTTAGGCAGGGCACCACAGCCCCAGCATTTT. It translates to CASSLGRAPQPQHF.

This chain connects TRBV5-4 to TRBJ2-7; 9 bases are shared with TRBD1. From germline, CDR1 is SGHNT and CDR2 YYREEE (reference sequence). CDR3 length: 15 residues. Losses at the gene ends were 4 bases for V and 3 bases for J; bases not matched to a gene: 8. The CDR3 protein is CASSPDRGPFYEQYF. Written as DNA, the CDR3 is TGTGCCAGCAGCCCGGACAGGGGCCCTTTCTACGAGCAGTACTTC.

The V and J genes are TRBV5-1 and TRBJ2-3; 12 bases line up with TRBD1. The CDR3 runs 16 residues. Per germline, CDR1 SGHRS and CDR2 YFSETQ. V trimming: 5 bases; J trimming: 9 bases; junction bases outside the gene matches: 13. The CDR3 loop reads CASSSSGTGGQDTQYF. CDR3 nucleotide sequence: TGCGCCAGCAGTTCCTCCGGGACAGGGGGCCAGGACACGCAGTATTTT.

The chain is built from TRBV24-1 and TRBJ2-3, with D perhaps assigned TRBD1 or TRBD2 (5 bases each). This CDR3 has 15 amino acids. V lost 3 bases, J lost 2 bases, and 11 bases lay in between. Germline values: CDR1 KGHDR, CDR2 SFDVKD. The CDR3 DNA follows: TGTGCCACCAGTGATAATGGGACCCCCACAGATACGCAGTATTTT. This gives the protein CATSDNGTPTDTQYF.

CDR3 in DNA: TGCGCCAGCAGTTCAAACCCGGGACAGCCTTACGAGCAGTACTTC. Its protein is CASSSNPGQPYEQYF. The chain links TRBV5-1 to TRBJ2-7; 7 positions agree with TRBD1. Germline V gives CDR1 SGHRS, CDR2 YFSETQ. Trimming removed 5 bases from V and 4 bases from J; junction bases left unmatched: 12. CDR3 length equals 15 residues.

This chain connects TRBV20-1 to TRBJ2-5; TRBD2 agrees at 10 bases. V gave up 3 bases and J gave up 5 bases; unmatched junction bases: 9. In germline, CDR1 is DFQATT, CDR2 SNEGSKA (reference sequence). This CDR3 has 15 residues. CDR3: CSASSASGSGETQYF. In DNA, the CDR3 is TGCAGTGCTAGTTCGGCTAGCGGGAGTGGGGAGACCCAGTACTTC.

The DNA of the CDR3 is TGTGCCAGCTCACCTGCTCCGGGACTAGCGGGAGGGGGTTTGAAGAATGAGCAGTTCTTC. Its translation: CASSPAPGLAGGGLKNEQFF. The chain employs TRBV18 and TRBJ2-1; 16 bases line up with TRBD2. CDR1 is KGHSH and CDR2 is LQKENI in the germline V gene. After removal of 3 bases from V and 7 bases from J, the junction contained 15 bases not matched to a gene. The CDR3 is made up of 20 amino acids. Filled out from reference TRBV18 and TRBJ2-1, the complete variable domain reads NAGVMQNPRHLVRRRGQEARLRCSPMKGHSHVYWYRQLPEEGLKFMVYLQKENIIDESGMPKERFSAEFPKEGPSILRIQQVVRGDSAAYFCASSPAPGLAGGGLKNEQFFGPGTRLTVL.

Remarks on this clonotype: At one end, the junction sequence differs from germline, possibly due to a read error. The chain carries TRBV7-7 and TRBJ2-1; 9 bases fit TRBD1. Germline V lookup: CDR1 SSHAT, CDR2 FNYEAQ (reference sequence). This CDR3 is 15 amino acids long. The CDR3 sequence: CASSLDRGSSDEQFF. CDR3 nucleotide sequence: TGTGCTAGCAGCTTAGACAGGGGGTCTAGCGATGAGCAGTTCTTC.

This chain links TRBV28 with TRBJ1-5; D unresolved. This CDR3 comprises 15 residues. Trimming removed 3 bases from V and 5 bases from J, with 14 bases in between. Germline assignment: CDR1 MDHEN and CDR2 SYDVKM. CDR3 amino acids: CASSLEGRGYQPQHF. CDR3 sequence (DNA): TGTGCCAGCAGTTTGGAAGGGAGAGGGTATCAGCCCCAGCATTTT.

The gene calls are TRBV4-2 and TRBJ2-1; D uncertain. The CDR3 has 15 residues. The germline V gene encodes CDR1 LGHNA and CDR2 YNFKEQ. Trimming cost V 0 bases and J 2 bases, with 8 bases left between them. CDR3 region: CASSQERQAYNEQFF. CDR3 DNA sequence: TGTGCCAGCAGCCAAGAAAGACAAGCCTACAATGAGCAGTTCTTC.

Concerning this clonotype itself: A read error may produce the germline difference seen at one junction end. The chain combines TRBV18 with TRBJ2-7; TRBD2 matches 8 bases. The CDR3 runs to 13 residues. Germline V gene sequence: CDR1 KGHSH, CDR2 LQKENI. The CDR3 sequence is CAGSPGGVGEQYF. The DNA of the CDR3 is TGTGCCGGCTCACCGGGAGGGGTAGGAGAGCAGTACTTC.

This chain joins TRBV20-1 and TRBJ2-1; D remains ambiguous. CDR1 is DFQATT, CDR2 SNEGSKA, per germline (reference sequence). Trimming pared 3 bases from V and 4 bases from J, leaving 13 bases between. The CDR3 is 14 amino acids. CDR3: CSASIFPEYNEQFF. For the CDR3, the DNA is TGCAGTGCTAGTATATTTCCAGAATACAATGAGCAGTTCTTC.

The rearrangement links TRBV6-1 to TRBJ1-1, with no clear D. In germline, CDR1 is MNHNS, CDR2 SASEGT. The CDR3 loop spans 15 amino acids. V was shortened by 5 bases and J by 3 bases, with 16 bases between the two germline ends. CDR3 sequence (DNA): TGTGCCAGCAGTCCAGAGAGGGCAGTGCACACTGAAGCTTTCTTT. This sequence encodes CASSPERAVHTEAFF.

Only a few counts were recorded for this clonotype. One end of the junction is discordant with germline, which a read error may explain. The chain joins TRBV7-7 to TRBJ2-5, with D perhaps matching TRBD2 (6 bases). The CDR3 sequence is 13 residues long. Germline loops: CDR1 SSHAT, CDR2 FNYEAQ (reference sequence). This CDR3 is CASSSLAQETQYF. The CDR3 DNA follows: TGTGCTAGCAGCTCACTAGCCCAAGAGACCCAGTACTTC.

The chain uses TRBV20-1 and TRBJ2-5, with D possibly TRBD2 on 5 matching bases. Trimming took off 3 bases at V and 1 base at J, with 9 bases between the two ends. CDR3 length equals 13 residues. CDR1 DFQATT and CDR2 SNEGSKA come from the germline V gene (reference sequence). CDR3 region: CSASPGSQETQYF. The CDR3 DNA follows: TGCAGTGCTAGTCCGGGATCCCAAGAGACCCAGTACTTC.

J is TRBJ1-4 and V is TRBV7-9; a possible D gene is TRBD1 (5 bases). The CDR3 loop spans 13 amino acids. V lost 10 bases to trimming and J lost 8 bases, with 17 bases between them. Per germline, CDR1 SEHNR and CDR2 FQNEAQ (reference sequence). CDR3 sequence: CATGQTRGEKLFF. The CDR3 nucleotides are TGTGCCACCGGACAAACACGGGGGGAAAAACTGTTTTTT.